This TCR beta chain was sequenced in a study of T-cell memory formation after mild COVID-19 (dated by TCRdb to about 2021). Study-wide context: Most TCR sequence clusters were specific to one of the two donors. In two donors, T-cell clones that expanded and contracted after mild COVID-19 were tracked by sequencing TCRalpha and TCRbeta repertoires over time. Two young, previously healthy adult volunteers made up the cohort, one male and one female. Findings and caveats that apply to the study as a whole: Some responding clones were found in pre-infection memory, which suggests that pre-existing cross-reactive memory T cells took part in the SARS-CoV-2 response. Only two mild cases were covered by the study, and larger cohorts that include severe cases with pre-infection samples were considered necessary. Contracting CD4+ clones were located mainly in the CM and EM memory subsets, whereas CD8+ clones were found to be enriched in EMRA. SARS-CoV-2 specificity of the second-wave clones peaking on day 37 was not confirmed. Clones contracting from day 15 to 85 had balanced CD4/CD8 phenotypes, while a second wave expanding from day 15 to 37 was biased towards CD4+.

CDR1 ENHRY and CDR2 SYGVKD were looked up in the germline V gene. The CDR3 has 17 amino acids, counting the end cysteine and phenylalanine. The DNA shown is the 51-base CDR3, in frame from base 1. Trimming at the junction amounts to 0 bases on V and 6 bases on J, and the germline ends lie 17 bases apart. PBMCs were isolated by Ficoll-Paque density gradient centrifugation. With regard to this clonotype: The clone's antigen remains unknown. Per-base qualities were not stored, and no clone one base away is much larger.

TCRdb names Illumina NovaSeq 6000 as the instrument used. TCRalpha and TCRbeta cDNA libraries were built by 5'RACE with constant-segment primers, adding sample barcodes and unique molecular identifiers. Trizol reagent was used to extract RNA from every sample. Amplification of the libraries took two PCR steps, and the second step added a second sample barcode plus Illumina TruSeq adapters. Libraries were sequenced on an Illumina NovaSeq with 2 x 150 bp paired-end reads. The original methods were these. Demultiplexing of reads and collapsing into UMI-guided consensus sequences were performed with migec v1.2.7. With mixcr v2.1.11, UMI consensuses were aligned to TRA and TRB V and J templates and assembled into clonotypes. A clonotype was counted as expanded or contracted only if both edgeR and NoisET called the change significant, with noise models trained on biological replicates. edgeR calls used a false discovery rate-adjusted p below 0.01 and a log2 fold-change threshold of 1. PCA with hierarchical clustering of max-normalized trajectories of the 1000 most abundant clonotypes was used as exploratory dynamics analysis. Separately sequenced CD4+ and CD8+ repertoires were used to assign the CD4 or CD8 phenotype of responding clones. Through fastp at Q25 and MiXCR, TCRdb rebuilt clones from the public reads, retaining in-frame beta chains. Entries are consolidated by CDR3 protein sequence, retaining the most common genes and DNA. TCRdb, rather than the study authors, made the V and J calls. Present in this sample are roughly 310,000 distinct CDR3 sequences, about 15% of which were seen just once. The ten most abundant clones make up around 20% of the sample.

Sequenced sample: PBMCs or a T cell subset sorted from them (not recorded which). This clonotype was obtained from a man between 18 and 35 years old who had mild COVID-19 (a few samples of this study predate the infection). The sample titles of this study are shuffled in the database, so cell type and time point are left out; the donor was told from shared clones. Recombination linked TRBV10-3 to TRBJ2-2; the D call is tentative, TRBD1 or TRBD2, as each matches 5 bases. The CDR3 region has the sequence CAISESGLRESPGELFF. In nucleotide form, the sequence is TGTGCCATCAGTGAGTCGGGGCTCAGGGAGTCACCCGGGGAGCTGTTTTTT.